The next 20 T cell receptor beta chains were all read from a single sample in a study of identifying expanded T cells in peripheral blood. TCRdb keeps only in-frame clones here, not all; method: immunoSEQ multiplex PCR. The sample holds 97,000 or so clones, about nine tenths seen once. Sequences were obtained from blood. The source is a person between 18 and 70 years old in good health.

The chain uses TRBV9 and TRBJ2-1; perhaps D is TRBD1 or TRBD2 (5 bases each). V lost 4 bases and J lost 2, with 16 bases in between. From germline, CDR1 is SGDLS and CDR2 YYNGEE. This CDR3 is built from 16 residues. CDR3 sequence: CASSPGTIGAYNEQFF. CDR3 coding DNA: TGTGCCAGCAGCCCAGGGACGATAGGGGCCTACAATGAGCAGTTCTTC.

The V call is TRBV5-1, the J call TRBJ2-7, with a weak D call TRBD1 (6 bases). The length of the CDR3 is 14 residues. Germline-derived CDR1 and CDR2 are SGHRS and YFSETQ. Trimming removed 4 bases at V and 0 bases at J, with 11 bases between. The CDR3: CASSPQGSSYEQYF. The CDR3 DNA follows: TGCGCCAGCAGCCCCCAGGGGAGCTCCTACGAGCAGTACTTC.

The CDR3 coding sequence is TGTGCCAGCAGCCCCAGGATAGATAACTATGGCTACACCTTC. Encoded protein: CASSPRIDNYGYTF. The gene calls are TRBV5-6 and TRBJ1-2, with D unresolved. This CDR3 has 14 amino acids. Trimming cost V 4 bases and J 1 base, with 11 bases left between them. Germline lookup yields CDR1 SGHDT and CDR2 YYEEEE.

This clone was detected only once. The CDR3 sequence: CASSYSEPGTNEKLFF. CDR3 nucleotide sequence: TGTGCCAGCAGTTACTCGGAGCCGGGGACTAATGAAAAACTGTTTTTT. The chain has TRBV6-5 and TRBJ1-4; unclear D gene. Germline CDR1 is MNHEY and CDR2 is SVGAGI. Trimming removed 0 bases at V and 2 bases at J, with 10 bases between. The CDR3 is 16 amino acids.

In its sample, this clone was seen a few times. The chain is built from TRBV2 and TRBJ1-5; 8 bases align to TRBD1. The J segment lost 0 bases and the V segment lost 6 bases, leaving 7 bases of the junction unmatched. This CDR3 spans 16 amino acids. Germline CDR1 SNHLY, CDR2 FYNNEI. The CDR3 region is CASRTQGDYSNQPQHF. Here the CDR3 DNA reads TGTGCCAGCAGAACACAGGGGGATTATAGCAATCAGCCCCAGCATTTT.

This rearrangement joins TRBV7-9 to TRBJ2-1; 7 positions agree with TRBD1. CDR3 size: 15 residues. With 6 bases clipped from V and 6 bases from J, the junction kept 11 bases outside the gene matches. CDR1 SEHNR and CDR2 FQNEAQ come from the germline V gene (reference sequence). This chain's CDR3 is CASSYGQARSNEQFF. CDR3 DNA: TGTGCCAGCAGTTATGGACAGGCAAGGTCCAATGAGCAGTTCTTC.

J is TRBJ1-2 and V is TRBV10-3; no clear D. The CDR3 sequence is 15 residues long. The germline V and J ends were trimmed by 6 bases and 1 base, with 15 bases remaining between them. Germline V lookup: CDR1 ENHRY, CDR2 SYGVKD. The CDR3 nucleotides read TGTGCCATCAGCGGGAGTCTCTCCGTTAACTATGGCTACACCTTC. It specifies CAISGSLSVNYGYTF.

The chain recombines TRBV15 with TRBJ2-1; TRBD2 matches 7 bases. The J segment lost 6 bases and the V segment lost 0 bases, leaving 8 bases of the junction unmatched. The CDR3 sequence is 16 residues long. Per germline, CDR1 LNHNV and CDR2 YYDKDF (reference sequence). CDR3 loop: CATSRDGGGHRNEQFF. The DNA for the CDR3 is TGTGCCACCAGCAGAGACGGCGGGGGTCACCGCAATGAGCAGTTCTTC.

This chain connects TRBV29-1 to TRBJ1-1; 8 nucleotides match TRBD1. The ends lost 0 bases at V and 6 bases at J; junction bases unmatched: 6. The CDR3 loop spans 14 amino acids. Germline CDR1 SQVTM, CDR2 ANQGSEA. Written as DNA, the CDR3 is TGCAGCGTTGAAGATCAGCAGGGGGCCGCTGAAGCTTTCTTT. Protein: CSVEDQQGAAEAFF.

The chain carries TRBV7-9 and TRBJ2-1; TRBD2 matches at 8 bases. Germline V CDR1 and CDR2: SEHNR, FQNEAQ (reference sequence). J lost 7 bases, V lost 5 bases, and 10 bases had no gene match. The CDR3 consists of 15 residues. The CDR3 loop reads CASSTPGGPENEQFF. DNA for the CDR3: TGTGCCAGCAGCACCCCGGGGGGGCCCGAGAATGAGCAGTTCTTC. Variable domain in full (rest from reference TRBV7-9 and TRBJ2-1): DTGVSQNPRHKITKRGQNVTFRCDPISEHNRLYWYRQTLGQGPEFLTYFQNEAQLEKSRLLSDRFSAERPKGSFSTLEIQRTEQGDSAMYLCASSTPGGPENEQFFGPGTRLTVL.

The chain has TRBV9 and TRBJ2-7; 9 nucleotides align to TRBD1. Germline V gives CDR1 SGDLS, CDR2 YYNGEE. V shed 0 bases and J 6 bases; nucleotides not matched to a gene: 4. The CDR3 is 14 residues long. CDR3 residues: CASSVEGQGFEQYF. The CDR3 bases are TGTGCCAGCAGCGTAGAAGGACAGGGGTTCGAGCAGTACTTC. Looking up the rest from reference TRBV9 and TRBJ2-7 gives the full variable domain: DSGVTQTPKHLITATGQRVTLRCSPRSGDLSVYWYQQSLDQGLQFLIQYYNGEERAKGNILERFSAQQFPDLHSELNLSSLELGDSALYFCASSVEGQGFEQYFGPGTRLTVT.

This rearrangement joins TRBV11-2 to TRBJ2-7; 9 bases are shared with TRBD1. Germline V lookup: CDR1 SGHAT, CDR2 FQNNGV. The CDR3 spans 15 residues. The J segment lost 2 bases and the V segment lost 4 bases, leaving 6 bases of the junction unmatched. CDR3 residues: CASSSERTGAYEQYF. Written as DNA, the CDR3 is TGTGCCAGCAGCTCGGAGCGGACAGGGGCCTACGAGCAGTACTTC. The full variable domain, rest sourced from reference TRBV11-2 and TRBJ2-7, is EAGVAQSPRYKIIEKRQSVAFWCNPISGHATLYWYQQILGQGPKLLIQFQNNGVVDDSQLPKDRFSAERLKGVDSTLKIQPAKLEDSAVYLCASSSERTGAYEQYFGPGTRLTVT.

The chain uses TRBV13 and TRBJ2-5; D might be TRBD2 (6 bases). The CDR3 sequence is 16 residues long. In germline, CDR1 is PRHDT, CDR2 FYEKMQ (reference sequence). The V and J ends lost 0 bases and 1 base respectively, with 12 bases between them. The CDR3 loop is CASSLGGRPGQETQYF. The CDR3 region has the DNA TGTGCCAGCAGCTTAGGGGGGAGGCCGGGCCAAGAGACCCAGTACTTC.

V is TRBV9 and J is TRBJ2-2; a weak D match, TRBD1 (5 bases). This CDR3 comprises 14 residues. Trimming pared 3 bases from V and 6 bases from J, leaving 12 bases between. Germline CDR1 is SGDLS and CDR2 is YYNGEE. The CDR3 reads CASSEEGASGELFF. The CDR3 DNA follows: TGTGCCAGCAGCGAAGAAGGGGCTTCCGGGGAGCTGTTTTTT.

The DNA for the CDR3 is TGTGCCAGCAGCCCCAGGACAGGGAGGGAGTATGGCTACACCTTC. Protein: CASSPRTGREYGYTF. This chain uses TRBV7-9 with TRBJ1-2; 8 bases line up with TRBD1. Per germline, CDR1 SEHNR and CDR2 FQNEAQ (reference sequence). V was clipped by 5 bases and J by 5 bases; unmatched bases: 10. This CDR3 comprises 15 residues.

This sequence joins TRBV9 and TRBJ2-5; TRBD1 matches 9 bases. Germline trimming cut 3 bases from V and 2 bases from J; bases unmatched to any gene: 5. The CDR3 consists of 15 residues. Germline loops: CDR1 SGDLS, CDR2 YYNGEE. CDR3 bases: TGTGCCAGCAGCGAACAGGGGGCCGGGCAAGAGACCCAGTACTTC. It is translated as CASSEQGAGQETQYF.

DNA for the CDR3: TGTGCCAGCAGCGTGGACGGTAGCTCCTACGAGCAGTACTTC. The encoded protein is CASSVDGSSYEQYF. The chain joins TRBV9 to TRBJ2-7; D is unclear. V dropped 2 bases and J dropped 0 bases, with 9 bases sitting between them. In germline, CDR1 is SGDLS, CDR2 YYNGEE. The CDR3 consists of 14 residues.

The chain links TRBV14 to TRBJ2-1; D is unclear. Germline lookup yields CDR1 SGHDN and CDR2 FVKESK. This CDR3 spans 16 amino acids. The V end was cut by 5 bases, the J end by 4 bases, with 18 bases between. The CDR3 reads CASSGLGPKTYNEQFF. In DNA form, the CDR3 reads TGTGCCAGCAGCGGCCTGGGCCCTAAAACATACAATGAGCAGTTCTTC.

V is TRBV29-1 and J is TRBJ1-4, with D possibly matching TRBD1 (5 bases). V lost 7 bases, J lost 8 bases, and 26 bases lay in between. In germline, CDR1 is SQVTM, CDR2 ANQGSEA. The CDR3 has 16 amino acids. CDR3 coding DNA: TGCAGCGCCGTCCTCAATATTTTTCAGGGTTCAGAAAAACTGTTTTTT. Translating it yields CSAVLNIFQGSEKLFF.

This sequence joins TRBV12-5 and TRBJ2-1; 7 nucleotides agree with TRBD1. V dropped 2 bases and J dropped 8; count of bases not matched to a gene: 9. The germline V gene encodes CDR1 LGHNT and CDR2 FRNRAP. The CDR3 extends over 15 amino acids. CDR3 sequence reads: CASGLSAQGTHEQFF. The CDR3 nucleotides are TGTGCTAGTGGTTTGTCCGCACAGGGGACCCATGAGCAGTTCTTC. Full variable domain (remainder filled in from reference TRBV12-5 and TRBJ2-1): DARVTQTPRHKVTEMGQEVTMRCQPILGHNTVFWYRQTMMQGLELLAYFRNRAPLDDSGMPKDRFSAEMPDATLATLKIQPSEPRDSAVYFCASGLSAQGTHEQFFGPGTRLTVL.